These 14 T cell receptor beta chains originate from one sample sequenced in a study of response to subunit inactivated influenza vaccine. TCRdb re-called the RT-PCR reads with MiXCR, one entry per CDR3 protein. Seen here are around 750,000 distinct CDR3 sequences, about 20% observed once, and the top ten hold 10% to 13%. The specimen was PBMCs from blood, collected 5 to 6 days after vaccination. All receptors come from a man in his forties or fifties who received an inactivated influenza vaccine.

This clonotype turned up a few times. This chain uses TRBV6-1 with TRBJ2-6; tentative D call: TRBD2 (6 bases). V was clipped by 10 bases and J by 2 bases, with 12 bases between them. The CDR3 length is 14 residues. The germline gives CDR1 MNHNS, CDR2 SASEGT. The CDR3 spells CATGGAAGANVLTF. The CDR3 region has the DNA TGTGCCACCGGAGGGGCGGCTGGGGCCAACGTCCTGACTTTC.

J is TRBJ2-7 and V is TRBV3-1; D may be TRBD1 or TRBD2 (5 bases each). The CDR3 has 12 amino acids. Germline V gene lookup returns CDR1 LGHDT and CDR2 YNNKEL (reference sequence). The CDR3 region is CASSHTLGTVFV. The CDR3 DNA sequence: TGTGCCAGCAGCCACACCCTAGGGACGGTCTTCGTC.

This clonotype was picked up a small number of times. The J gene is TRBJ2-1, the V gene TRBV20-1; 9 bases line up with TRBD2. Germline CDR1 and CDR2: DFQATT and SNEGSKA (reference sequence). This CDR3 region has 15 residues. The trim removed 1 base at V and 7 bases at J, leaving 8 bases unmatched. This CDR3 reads CSARVGLAGRNEQFF. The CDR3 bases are TGCAGTGCTAGAGTTGGGCTAGCGGGGCGGAATGAGCAGTTCTTC.

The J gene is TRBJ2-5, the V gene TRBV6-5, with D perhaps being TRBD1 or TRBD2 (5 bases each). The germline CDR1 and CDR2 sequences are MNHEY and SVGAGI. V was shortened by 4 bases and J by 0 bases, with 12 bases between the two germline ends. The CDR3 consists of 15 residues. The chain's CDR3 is CASSFRDGNQETQYF. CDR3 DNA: TGTGCCAGCAGTTTCAGGGACGGAAACCAAGAGACCCAGTACTTC.

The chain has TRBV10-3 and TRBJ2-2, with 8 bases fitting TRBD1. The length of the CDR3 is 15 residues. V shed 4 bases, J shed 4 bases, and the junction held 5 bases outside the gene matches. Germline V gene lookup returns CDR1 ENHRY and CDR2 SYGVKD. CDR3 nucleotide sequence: TGTGCCATCAGTGTCGCAGGGGGCCTCACCGGGGAGCTGTTTTTT. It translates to CAISVAGGLTGELFF.

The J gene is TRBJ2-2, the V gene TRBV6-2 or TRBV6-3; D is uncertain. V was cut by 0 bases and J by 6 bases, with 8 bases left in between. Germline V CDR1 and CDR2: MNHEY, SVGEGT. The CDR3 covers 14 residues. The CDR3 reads CASSYSQFPGELFF. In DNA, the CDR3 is TGTGCCAGCAGTTACTCCCAATTTCCCGGGGAGCTGTTTTTT.

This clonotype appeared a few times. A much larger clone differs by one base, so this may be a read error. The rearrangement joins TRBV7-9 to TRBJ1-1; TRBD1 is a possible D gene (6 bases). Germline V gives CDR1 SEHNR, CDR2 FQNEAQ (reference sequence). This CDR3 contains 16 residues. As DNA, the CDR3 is TGTGCCAGCATCTTAGGACAGTGGGATATGAACACTGAAGCTTTCTTT. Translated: CASILGQWDMNTEAFF.

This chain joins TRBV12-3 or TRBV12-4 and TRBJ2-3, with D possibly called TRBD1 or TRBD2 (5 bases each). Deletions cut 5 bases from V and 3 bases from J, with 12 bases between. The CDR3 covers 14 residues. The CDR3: CASSRDVFTDTQYF. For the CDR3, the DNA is TGTGCCAGCAGTCGGGACGTCTTTACAGATACGCAGTATTTT.

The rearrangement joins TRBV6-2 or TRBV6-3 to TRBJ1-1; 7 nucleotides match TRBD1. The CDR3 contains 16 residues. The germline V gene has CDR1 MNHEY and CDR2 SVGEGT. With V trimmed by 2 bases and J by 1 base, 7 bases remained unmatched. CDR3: CASSYIPGTANTEAFF. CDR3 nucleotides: TGTGCCAGCAGTTACATTCCGGGGACAGCGAACACTGAAGCTTTCTTT.

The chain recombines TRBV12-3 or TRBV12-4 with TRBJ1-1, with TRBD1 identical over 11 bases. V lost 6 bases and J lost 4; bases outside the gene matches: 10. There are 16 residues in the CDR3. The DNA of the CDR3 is TGTGCCAGCAGACCTCGGACAGGGGGCTGGGGCACTGAAGCTTTCTTT. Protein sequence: CASRPRTGGWGTEAFF.

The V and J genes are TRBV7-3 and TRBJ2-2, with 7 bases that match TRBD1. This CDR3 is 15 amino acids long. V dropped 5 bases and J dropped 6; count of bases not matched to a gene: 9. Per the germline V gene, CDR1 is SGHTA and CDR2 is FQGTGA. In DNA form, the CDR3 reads TGTGCCAGCAGCCCCGGGACAGTGGGGGCCGGGGAGCTGTTTTTT. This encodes CASSPGTVGAGELFF.

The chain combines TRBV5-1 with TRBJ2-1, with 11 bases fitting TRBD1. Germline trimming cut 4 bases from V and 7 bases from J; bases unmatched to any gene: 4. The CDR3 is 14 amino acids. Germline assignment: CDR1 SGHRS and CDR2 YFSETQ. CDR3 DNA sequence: TGCGCCAGCAGCACGGGACAGGGGGTGAATGAGCAGTTCTTC. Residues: CASSTGQGVNEQFF. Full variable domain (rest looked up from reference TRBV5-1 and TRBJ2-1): KAGVTQTPRYLIKTRGQQVTLSCSPISGHRSVSWYQQTPGQGLQFLFEYFSETQRNKGNFPGRFSGRQFSNSRSEMNVSTLELGDSALYLCASSTGQGVNEQFFGPGTRLTVL.

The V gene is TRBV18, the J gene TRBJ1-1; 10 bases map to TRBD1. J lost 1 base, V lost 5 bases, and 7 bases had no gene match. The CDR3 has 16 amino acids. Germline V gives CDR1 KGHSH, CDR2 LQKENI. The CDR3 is CASSTPGQGPNTEAFF. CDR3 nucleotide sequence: TGTGCCAGCTCAACGCCGGGACAGGGGCCGAACACTGAAGCTTTCTTT.

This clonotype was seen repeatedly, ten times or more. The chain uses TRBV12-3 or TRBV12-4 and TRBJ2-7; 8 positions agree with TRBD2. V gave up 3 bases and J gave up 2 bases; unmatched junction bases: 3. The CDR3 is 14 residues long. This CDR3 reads CASSLLAGPYEQYF. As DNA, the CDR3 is TGTGCCAGCAGTTTGCTAGCGGGCCCCTACGAGCAGTACTTC.